This T cell receptor (beta chain) came from a study of blood T cell repertoires in COVID-19. TCRdb keeps only in-frame clones here, not all; method: immunoSEQ multiplex PCR. The data contain around 100,000 clones, about 90% of them singletons. The sample consisted of peripheral blood. This receptor was identified in a human donor in a cohort sampled during active COVID-19.

DNA of the CDR3: TGTGCCAGCAGCCAAGCCCCGGACAGGGCCTACGAGCAGTACTTC. Translated, it gives CASSQAPDRAYEQYF. V and J are TRBV4-2 and TRBJ2-7; 8 bases are shared with TRBD1. The CDR3 is 15 amino acids. Germline CDR1 LGHNA, CDR2 YNFKEQ. J gave up 2 bases and V 1 base, and 4 bases lay outside the gene matches.